Presented here are 5 T cell receptor beta chains from one specimen sequenced in a study of OX40 agonist ivuxolimab in advanced cancers. The assay was immunoSEQ multiplex PCR, and TCRdb's table has in-frame clones only and misses some. The profile covers 45,000 to 50,000 clones, with roughly 90% appearing a single time and roughly 6% taken by the ten largest. The sequenced sample was CD4+ or CD8+ T cells sorted from blood, obtained in a trial of the OX40 agonist ivuxolimab. These receptors were collected from an adult with an advanced solid tumor such as melanoma, head and neck, liver or kidney cancer.

The CDR3 spells CASSPEGGPSYEQYV. The CDR3 region has the DNA TGCGCCAGCAGCCCAGAGGGGGGGCCGTCCTACGAGCAGTACGTC. The J gene is TRBJ2-7, the V gene TRBV4-1; TRBD2 might be the D (7 bases). The germline V gene encodes CDR1 MGHRA and CDR2 YSYEKL. CDR3 length equals 15 residues. Deletions cut 4 bases from V and 1 base from J, with 14 bases between.

The CDR3 bases are TGTGCCAGCAGCCTGGGACTAGCGGGAACTCTCTACAATGAGCAGTTCTTC. Translated: CASSLGLAGTLYNEQFF. The chain carries TRBV5-6 and TRBJ2-1, with TRBD2 matching over 13 bases. Germline CDR1 SGHDT, CDR2 YYEEEE. This CDR3 comprises 17 residues. V shed 4 bases, J shed 3 bases, and the junction held 7 bases outside the gene matches.

V and J are TRBV29-1 and TRBJ2-4; D gene uncertain. The germline V gene has CDR1 SQVTM and CDR2 ANQGSEA. V shed 8 bases and J shed 4 bases, with 18 bases lying between them. The CDR3 covers 14 residues. The CDR3 region has the DNA TGCAGCCCCCGACCTAAGGGTAGTAAAAACATTCAGTACTTC. Translated, it gives CSPRPKGSKNIQYF.

CDR3 nucleotides: TGTGCCAGCGGTCTTCCCGGGACAGACCATCGATTCGGGAACACTGAAGCTTTCTTT. Protein: CASGLPGTDHRFGNTEAFF. The chain combines TRBV5-4 with TRBJ1-1, with 7 bases fitting TRBD1. The trim removed 7 bases at V and 1 base at J, leaving 22 bases unmatched. Germline V gene sequence: CDR1 SGHNT, CDR2 YYREEE (reference sequence). The CDR3 has 19 residues.

This chain joins TRBV6-6 and TRBJ2-1; D assignment may be TRBD1 or TRBD2 (5 bases each). Looked up from germline, CDR1 is MNHNY and CDR2 is SVGAGI (reference sequence). Trimming took 6 bases from V and 0 from J, leaving 12 bases between them. The CDR3 consists of 15 residues. This chain's CDR3 is CASSWDLSSYNEQFF. The CDR3 nucleotides are TGTGCCAGCAGCTGGGACCTCAGCTCCTACAATGAGCAGTTCTTC.